These T cell receptor beta chains were read from a single sample in a study of T cell responses to AZD1222 COVID-19 vaccine. Profiled with immunoSEQ multiplex PCR; TCRdb holds only in-frame clones, not every one. The sample shows more than 70,000 clones, around 90% of them seen only once. The sample was peripheral blood, taken on day 0 of MenACWY control vaccination. The receptors originated from an adult in good health. The CDR3 runs from the conserved cysteine through the conserved F or W. A D gene is named only where the DNA matches it firmly. Where a row states a size, it is once, few, many or the class of an expanded clone; other rows omit it.

v_gene	abundance	d_gene	j_gene	CDR3nt	CDR3aa
TRBV18	-	-	TRBJ2-5	TGTGCCAGCCGGACTACTCAAGAGACCCAGTACTTC	CASRTTQETQYF
TRBV7-8	-	TRBD2	TRBJ2-3	TGTGCCAGCAGCTTATACGGGGGGGCAGGAGATACGCAGTATTTT	CASSLYGGAGDTQYF
TRBV29-1	-	-	TRBJ2-1	TGCAGCGTGCTAAAGGGAGACAGGTCGGTAGATGAGCAGTTCTTC	CSVLKGDRSVDEQFF
TRBV7-2	-	-	TRBJ1-5	TGTGCCAGCAGCCCCTGGGAAAGCAATCAGCCCCAGCATTTT	CASSPWESNQPQHF
TRBV7-2	-	-	TRBJ2-5	TGTGCCAGCAGCCTATTAATCCAAGAGACCCAGTACTTC	CASSLLIQETQYF
TRBV11-3	-	TRBD1	TRBJ2-7	TGTGCCAGCAGCTTAGATGGGACAGGGGCCTACGAGCAGTACTTC	CASSLDGTGAYEQYF
TRBV28	-	TRBD1	TRBJ2-5	TGTGCCAGCCAACAGGGGGCGATTGAGACCCAGTACTTC	CASQQGAIETQYF
TRBV7-9	-	-	TRBJ2-1	TGTGCCAGCAGCTTAGACAGGGCCAATGAGCAGTTCTTC	CASSLDRANEQFF
TRBV3-1/TRBV3-2	-	-	TRBJ2-2	TGTGCCAGCAGCCAAGCCAGAGCCACCCATTCGAACACCGGGGAGCTGTTTTTT	CASSQARATHSNTGELFF
TRBV7-8	once	-	TRBJ1-5	TGTGCCAGCAGCTTAGATGGGAGGGTTGGTCAGCCCCAGCATTTT	CASSLDGRVGQPQHF
TRBV4-1	-	-	TRBJ1-6	TGCGCCAGCAGCCTGAGTTATTCACCCCTCCACTTT	CASSLSYSPLHF
TRBV5-1	-	-	TRBJ2-1	TGCGCCAGCACCCAGGAGGGGGGCCAATACAATGAGCAGTTCTTC	CASTQEGGQYNEQFF
TRBV7-9	once	TRBD2	TRBJ2-1	TGTGCCAGCAGCCAGACGGGACTAACCTACAATGAGCAGTTCTTC	CASSQTGLTYNEQFF
TRBV6-2/TRBV6-3	-	-	TRBJ1-6	TGTGCCAGCACTTATCGGAGTAATTCACCCCTCCACTTT	CASTYRSNSPLHF
TRBV7-8	-	-	TRBJ1-2	TGTGCCAGCAGCTTAGGGTCCCCAGCTAACTATGGCTACACCTTC	CASSLGSPANYGYTF
TRBV19	few	-	TRBJ1-2	TGTGCCAGTTCGGGTCTGTCCTATGGCTACACCTTC	CASSGLSYGYTF
TRBV12-3/TRBV12-4	-	-	TRBJ2-1	TGTGCCAGCAGTTTCGGGTTGAATGAGCAGTTCTTC	CASSFGLNEQFF
TRBV5-4	-	-	TRBJ2-7	TGTGCCAGCAGCTTGGCCGGGCCACCGTACGAGCAGTACTTC	CASSLAGPPYEQYF
TRBV9	-	-	TRBJ1-3	TGTGCCAGCAGCGTAGAAGCTGGAAACACCATATATTTT	CASSVEAGNTIYF
TRBV5-6	-	-	TRBJ1-2	TGTGCCAGCAGCAGTAGCAGGAGGACCACCTATGGCTACACCTTC	CASSSSRRTTYGYTF
TRBV7-6	-	-	TRBJ2-5	TGTGCCAGCAGCTCAAGGCCTAGTACAGGTTTAACCCAGTACTTC	CASSSRPSTGLTQYF
TRBV6-2/TRBV6-3	-	-	TRBJ2-7	TGTGCCAGCAGCCCCGGGGCGACAGAATCTAACTTC	CASSPGATESNF
TRBV10-3	-	-	TRBJ2-3	TGTGCCATCAGTGCGGGCACCTACACAGATACGCAGTATTTT	CAISAGTYTDTQYF
TRBV6-5	-	TRBD2	TRBJ2-7	TGTGCCAGCAGTCGCGGGGGGAGCTCCTACGAGCAGTACTTC	CASSRGGSSYEQYF
TRBV5-5	-	-	TRBJ1-2	TGTGCCAGCAGCCTAACCGGGACCCCCTATGGCTACACCTTC	CASSLTGTPYGYTF
TRBV24-1	-	TRBD1	TRBJ2-2	TGTGCCACCAGTAACCCGGGACAGGGCCCCGATACCGGGGAGCTGTTTTTT	CATSNPGQGPDTGELFF
TRBV25-1	-	TRBD1	TRBJ1-2	TGTGCCAGCAGTGAATACGGGGGACAGACCTATGGCTACACCTTC	CASSEYGGQTYGYTF
TRBV6-4	-	TRBD2	TRBJ2-1	TGTGCCAGCAGTGAGGAACTAGCGGCCTACAATGAGCAGTTCTTC	CASSEELAAYNEQFF
TRBV14	-	TRBD2	TRBJ2-2	TGTGCCAGCAGCCAAGCCGGGGGGGTGTCCGGAACCATTTCGAACACCGGGGAGCTGTTTTTT	CASSQAGGVSGTISNTGELFF
TRBV5-1	once	TRBD1	TRBJ1-2	TGCGCCAGCAGGGACAGGGAATCAAACTATGGCTACACCTTC	CASRDRESNYGYTF
TRBV4-2	-	TRBD1	TRBJ1-1	TGTGCCAGCAGCCAAGCACAGGGGCTGAACACTGAAGCTTTCTTT	CASSQAQGLNTEAFF